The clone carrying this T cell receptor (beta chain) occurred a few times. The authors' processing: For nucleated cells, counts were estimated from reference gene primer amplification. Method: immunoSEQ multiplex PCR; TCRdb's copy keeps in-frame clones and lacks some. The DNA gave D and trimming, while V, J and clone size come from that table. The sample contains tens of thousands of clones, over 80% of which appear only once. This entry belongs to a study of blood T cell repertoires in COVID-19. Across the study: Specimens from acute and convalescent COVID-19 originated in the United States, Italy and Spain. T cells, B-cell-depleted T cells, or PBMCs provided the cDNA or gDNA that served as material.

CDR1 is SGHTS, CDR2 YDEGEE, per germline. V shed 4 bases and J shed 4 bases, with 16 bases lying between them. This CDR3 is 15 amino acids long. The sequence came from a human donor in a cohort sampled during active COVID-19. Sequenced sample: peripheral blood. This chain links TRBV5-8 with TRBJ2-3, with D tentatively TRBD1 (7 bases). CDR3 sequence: CASSTLRGDADTQYF. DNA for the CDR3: TGTGCCAGCAGCACGCTCAGGGGGGACGCAGATACGCAGTATTTT. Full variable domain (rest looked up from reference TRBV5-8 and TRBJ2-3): EAGVTQSPTHLIKTRGQQATLRCSPISGHTSVYWYQQALGLGLQFLLWYDEGEERNRGNFPPRFSGRQFPNYSSELNVNALELEDSALYLCASSTLRGDADTQYFGPGTRLTVL.